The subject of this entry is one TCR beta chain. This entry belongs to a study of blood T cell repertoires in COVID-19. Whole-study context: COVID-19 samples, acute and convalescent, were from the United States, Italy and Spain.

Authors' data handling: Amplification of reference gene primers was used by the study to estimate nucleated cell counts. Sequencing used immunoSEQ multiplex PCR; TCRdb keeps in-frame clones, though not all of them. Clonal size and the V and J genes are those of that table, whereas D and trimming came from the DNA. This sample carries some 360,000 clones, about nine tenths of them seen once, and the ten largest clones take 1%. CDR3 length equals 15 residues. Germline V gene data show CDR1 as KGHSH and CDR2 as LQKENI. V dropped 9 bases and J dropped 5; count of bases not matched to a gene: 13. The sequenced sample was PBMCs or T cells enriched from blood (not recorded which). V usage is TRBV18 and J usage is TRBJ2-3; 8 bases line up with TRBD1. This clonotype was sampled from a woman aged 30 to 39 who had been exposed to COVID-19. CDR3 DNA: TGTGCCAGTAGTCCCCCCGGACAGGGCGGAGATACGCAGTATTTT. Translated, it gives CASSPPGQGGDTQYF.